This TCR beta chain was sequenced in a study of CD8 T cells in ankylosing spondylitis. Libraries for TCR beta were made by quantitative 5'-RACE with molecular barcodes. TCRdb independently ran MiXCR on the 5' RACE reads; one entry per CDR3 protein. This table has about 450,000 distinct CDR3 sequences, roughly a quarter appearing once. As for this clonotype: Its antigen is unknown.

Notes on the study in general: In ankylosing spondylitis patients, matched synovial fluid reportedly showed significant enrichment of disease-linked clones. Apparently characteristic of ankylosing spondylitis blood was a TCR beta motif (fewer than ten highly homologous variants).

Per germline, CDR1 DFQATT and CDR2 SNEGSKA (reference sequence). There are 13 residues in the CDR3. The source is a male donor with ankylosing spondylitis. Sequencing was performed on blood, either unsorted or a sorted T cell fraction (not recorded which). The gene calls are TRBV20-1 and TRBJ2-2; 8 nucleotides line up with TRBD2. The CDR3 loop reads CTIAGRNTGELFF. CDR3 DNA sequence: TGCACCATAGCGGGACGTAACACCGGGGAGCTGTTTTTT.